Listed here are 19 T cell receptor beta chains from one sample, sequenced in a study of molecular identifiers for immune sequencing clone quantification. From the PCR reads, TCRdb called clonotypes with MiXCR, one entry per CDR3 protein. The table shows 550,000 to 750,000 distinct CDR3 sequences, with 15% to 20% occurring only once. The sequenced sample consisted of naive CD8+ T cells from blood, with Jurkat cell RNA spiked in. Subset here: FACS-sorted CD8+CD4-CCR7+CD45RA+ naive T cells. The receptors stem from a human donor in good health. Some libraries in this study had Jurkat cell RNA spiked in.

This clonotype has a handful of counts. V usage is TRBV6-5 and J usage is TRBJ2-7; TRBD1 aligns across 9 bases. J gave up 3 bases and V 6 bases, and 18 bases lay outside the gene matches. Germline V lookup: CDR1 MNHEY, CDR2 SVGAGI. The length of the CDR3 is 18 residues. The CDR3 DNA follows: TGTGCCAGCAGCGGATCGGGACAGGGTCAGGATTTAAGCTACGAGCAGTACTTC. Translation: CASSGSGQGQDLSYEQYF.

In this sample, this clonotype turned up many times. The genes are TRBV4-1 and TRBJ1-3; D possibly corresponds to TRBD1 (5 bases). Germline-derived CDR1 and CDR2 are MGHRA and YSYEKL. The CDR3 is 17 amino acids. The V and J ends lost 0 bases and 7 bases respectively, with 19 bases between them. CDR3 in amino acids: CASSQDHGRGRWNTIYF. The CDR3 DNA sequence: TGCGCCAGCAGCCAAGACCACGGGAGGGGCCGGTGGAACACCATATATTTT.

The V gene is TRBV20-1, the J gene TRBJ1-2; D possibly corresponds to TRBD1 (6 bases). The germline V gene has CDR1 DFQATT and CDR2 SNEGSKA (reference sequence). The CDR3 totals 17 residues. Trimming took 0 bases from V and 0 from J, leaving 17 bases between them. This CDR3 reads CSARDRTASPSNYGYTF. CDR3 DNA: TGCAGTGCTAGAGATAGGACAGCGTCCCCCTCTAACTATGGCTACACCTTC.

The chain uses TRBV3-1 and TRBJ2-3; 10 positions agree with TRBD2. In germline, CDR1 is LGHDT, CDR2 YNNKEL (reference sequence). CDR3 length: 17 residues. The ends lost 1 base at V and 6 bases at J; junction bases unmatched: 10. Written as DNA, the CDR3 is TGTGCCAGCAGCCAAGGTCCTGGTAGCGGGGGGCCGGATACGCAGTATTTT. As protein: CASSQGPGSGGPDTQYF.

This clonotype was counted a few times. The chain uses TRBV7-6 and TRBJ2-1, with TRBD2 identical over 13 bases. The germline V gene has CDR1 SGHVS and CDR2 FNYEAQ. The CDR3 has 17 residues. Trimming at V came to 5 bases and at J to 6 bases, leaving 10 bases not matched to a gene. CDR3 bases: TGTGCCAGCAGCCTCGGACTAGCGGGAGAGCACGGCAATGAGCAGTTCTTC. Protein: CASSLGLAGEHGNEQFF.

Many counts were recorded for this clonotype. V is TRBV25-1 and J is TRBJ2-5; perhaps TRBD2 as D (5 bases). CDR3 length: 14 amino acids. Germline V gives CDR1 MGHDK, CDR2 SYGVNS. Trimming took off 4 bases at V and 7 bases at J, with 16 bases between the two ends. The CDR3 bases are TGTGCCAGCAGTGGAGTTACACTCGGGGTGACCCAGTACTTC. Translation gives CASSGVTLGVTQYF.

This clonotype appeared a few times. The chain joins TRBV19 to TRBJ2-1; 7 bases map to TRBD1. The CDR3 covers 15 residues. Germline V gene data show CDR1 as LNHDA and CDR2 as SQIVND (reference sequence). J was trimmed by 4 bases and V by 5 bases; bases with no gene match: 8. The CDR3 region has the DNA TGTGCCAGTAGTTTCGCGACAGGGACATACAATGAGCAGTTCTTC. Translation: CASSFATGTYNEQFF.

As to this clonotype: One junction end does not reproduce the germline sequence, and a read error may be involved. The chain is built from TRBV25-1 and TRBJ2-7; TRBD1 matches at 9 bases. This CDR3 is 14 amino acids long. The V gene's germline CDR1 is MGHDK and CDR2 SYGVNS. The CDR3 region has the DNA TGTGTCAGCAGCCCCGGGACAGGGCTCTACGAGCGGTACTTC. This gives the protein CVSSPGTGLYERYF.

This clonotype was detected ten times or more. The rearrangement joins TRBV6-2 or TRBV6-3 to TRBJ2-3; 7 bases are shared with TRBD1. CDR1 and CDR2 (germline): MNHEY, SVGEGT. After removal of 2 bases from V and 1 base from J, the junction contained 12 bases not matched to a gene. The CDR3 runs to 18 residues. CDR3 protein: CASSYGLDRAGGTDTQYF. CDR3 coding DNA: TGTGCCAGCAGTTACGGGCTTGACAGGGCAGGCGGCACAGATACGCAGTATTTT.

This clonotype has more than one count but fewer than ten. CDR3 sequence: CAISTGSGETQYF. DNA for the CDR3: TGTGCCATCAGCACAGGGTCCGGGGAGACCCAGTACTTC. The V gene is TRBV10-3, the J gene TRBJ2-5; a weak D match, TRBD1 (6 bases). V lost 6 bases to trimming and J lost 5 bases, with 13 bases between them. CDR1 ENHRY and CDR2 SYGVKD come from the germline V gene. This CDR3 contains 13 residues.

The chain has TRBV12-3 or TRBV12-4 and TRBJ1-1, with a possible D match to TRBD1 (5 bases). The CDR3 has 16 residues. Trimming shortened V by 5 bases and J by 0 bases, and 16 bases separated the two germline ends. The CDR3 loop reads CASSPPETDMNTEAFF. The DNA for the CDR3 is TGTGCCAGCAGTCCTCCAGAGACAGACATGAACACTGAAGCTTTCTTT.

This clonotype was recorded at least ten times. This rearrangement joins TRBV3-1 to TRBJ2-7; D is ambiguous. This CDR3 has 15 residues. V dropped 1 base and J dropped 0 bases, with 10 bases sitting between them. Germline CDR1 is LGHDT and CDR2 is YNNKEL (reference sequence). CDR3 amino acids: CASSQGTYDSYEQYF. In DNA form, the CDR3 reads TGTGCCAGCAGCCAAGGTACATACGACTCCTACGAGCAGTACTTC.

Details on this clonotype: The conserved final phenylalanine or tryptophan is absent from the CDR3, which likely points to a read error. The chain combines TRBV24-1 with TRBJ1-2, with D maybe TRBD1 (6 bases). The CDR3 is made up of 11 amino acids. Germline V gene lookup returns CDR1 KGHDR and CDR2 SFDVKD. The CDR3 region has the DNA TGCGCCACCAAGGACAGTTATGGCTACACCTCC. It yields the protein CATKDSYGYTS.

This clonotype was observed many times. The CDR3 bases are TGTGCCAGCAGCTTTGGAGACGGGTCCCAAGAGACCCAGTACTTC. Translated: CASSFGDGSQETQYF. The chain couples TRBV7-7 to TRBJ2-5, with no clear D. V was clipped by 3 bases and J by 1 base, with 12 bases between them. This CDR3 has 15 amino acids. Germline V lookup: CDR1 SSHAT, CDR2 FNYEAQ (reference sequence).

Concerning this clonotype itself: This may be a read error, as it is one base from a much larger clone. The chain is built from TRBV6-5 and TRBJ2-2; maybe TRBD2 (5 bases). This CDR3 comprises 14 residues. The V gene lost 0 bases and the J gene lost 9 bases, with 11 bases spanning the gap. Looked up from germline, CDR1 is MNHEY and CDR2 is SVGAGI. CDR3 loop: CASSYSRVTRELFF. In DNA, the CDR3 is TGTGCCAGCAGTTACTCGCGGGTAACCAGGGAGCTGTTTTTT.

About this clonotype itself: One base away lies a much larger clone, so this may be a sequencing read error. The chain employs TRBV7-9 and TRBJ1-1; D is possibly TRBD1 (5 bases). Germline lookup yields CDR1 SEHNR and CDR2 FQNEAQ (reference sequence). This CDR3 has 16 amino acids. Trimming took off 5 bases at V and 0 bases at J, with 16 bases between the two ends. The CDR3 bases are TGTGCCAGCAGCCCCTGGGACCACCGTTTGAACACTGAAGCTTTCTTT. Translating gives CASSPWDHRLNTEAFF.

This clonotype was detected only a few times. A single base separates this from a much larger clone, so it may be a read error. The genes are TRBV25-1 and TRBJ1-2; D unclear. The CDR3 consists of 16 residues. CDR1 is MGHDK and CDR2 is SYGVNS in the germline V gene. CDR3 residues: CASNETFSTGNYGYTF. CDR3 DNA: TGTGCCAGCAATGAAACCTTCTCAACGGGCAACTATGGCTACACCTTC.

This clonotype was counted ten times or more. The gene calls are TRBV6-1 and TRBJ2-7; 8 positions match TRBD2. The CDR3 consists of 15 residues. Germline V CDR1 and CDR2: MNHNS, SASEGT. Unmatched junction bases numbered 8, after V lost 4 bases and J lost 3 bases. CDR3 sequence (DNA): TGTGCCAGCAGTGGTGGCAGCGGGAGTCTCTACGAGCAGTACTTC. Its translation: CASSGGSGSLYEQYF.

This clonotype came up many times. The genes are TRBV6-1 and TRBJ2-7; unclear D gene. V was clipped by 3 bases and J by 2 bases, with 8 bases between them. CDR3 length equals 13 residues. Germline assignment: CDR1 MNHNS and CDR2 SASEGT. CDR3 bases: TGTGCCAGCAGTGACGGTGTACCCTACGAGCAGTACTTC. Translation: CASSDGVPYEQYF.